This note documents a single TCR beta chain sequence. Its antigen remains undetermined. The sample holds no much larger clone one base away, and base qualities are not on file. The CDR3 spans 15 residues, from the cysteine through the phenylalanine. Here the CDR3 DNA is all that survives: 45 bases in frame from base 1. The junction shows trimming of 4 bases on V and 5 bases on J, plus 15 bases between the germline ends. The germline V gene yields SGHRS for CDR1 and YFSETQ for CDR2. This record comes from a study of blood T cell repertoires in COVID-19 (dated by TCRdb to the early 2020s). In terms of the full investigation: Collaborator samples came from the United States, Italy and Spain and covered acute and convalescent phases of COVID-19. Sample metadata almost always included a de-identified subject ID, COVID-19 status, age in years and sex. Deeply sampled blood TCRbeta repertoires from subjects exposed to, actively infected with, or recovered from COVID-19 were included in the dataset. The material from the prospective study consisted of cDNA or gDNA derived from T cells, B-cell-depleted T cells, or PBMCs. Where available, HLA class I and class II types were taken from metadata supplied by the sample provider and were not determined by assay-based typing. The samples were drawn from the first 160 participants of the ongoing ImmuneRACE study and from over a thousand subjects provided by 6 global collaborators. A freely available public database, intended as a resource for researchers studying the immune response to SARS-CoV-2, is where the repertoires were released.

Participants in the prospective study were aged about 18 to 89 years, lived in 20 to 30 United States geographic areas, and enrolled through a virtual design. In the prospective study, participants were assigned to cohorts based on the clinical history participants reported in a screening survey and a study questionnaire. For ImmuneRACE Cohort 3, a participant was defined as recovered based on two consecutive negative NP/OP PCR tests, clearance by a healthcare professional, or resolution of symptoms. Each participant in the prospective study had whole blood, serum and a nasopharyngeal or oropharyngeal swab collected by mobile phlebotomists. Participants in the prospective study had the option to provide additional blood draws and questionnaires over a 2-month period. Before DNA extraction, blood samples from the prospective study were shipped at room temperature or frozen. What the study reported, not specific to this receptor: The quantity of clinical and demographic metadata differed by source and by participant and was supplied without curation.

The immunoSEQ Assay, a bias-controlled multiplex PCR, was used to amplify TCRbeta CDR3 regions from genomic DNA. In the paper's pipeline: Nucleated cell counts per sample were estimated from amplification of reference gene primers within the assay. To quantify the absolute abundance of each unique TCRbeta CDR3 rearrangement, sequence reads were collapsed and filtered. Productive Simpson clonality was computed per sample as the square root of Simpson's diversity index over productive rearrangements. The source is immuneACCESS, and TCRdb retained only in-frame sequences with V and J called. Part of the clones is not carried over; for the studies checked, unresolved V genes explain less than half of this, and the remainder is unexplained. From that table come the V and J calls and clone size; the DNA was used to work out D and trimming. Recorded for this sample are 300,000 to 350,000 clones; more than 75% of them occurred a single time. The leading ten clones occupy roughly 1% of the sample.

The rearranged chain carries TRBV5-1 and TRBJ2-2; TRBD1 is a possible D gene, resting on 5 matching bases. Sequencing was done on a sample of PBMCs or T cells enriched from blood (not recorded which). The source of this sequence is a woman aged 25 to 39 who had recovered from COVID-19. The DNA reads as follows: TGCGCCAGCAGCCTACGCTGGGGCGAGACCGGGGAGCTGTTTTTT. Translated, it reads CASSLRWGETGELFF. Supplemented by the reference TRBV5-1 and TRBJ2-2 proteins around the CDR3, the complete variable domain is KAGVTQTPRYLIKTRGQQVTLSCSPISGHRSVSWYQQTPGQGLQFLFEYFSETQRNKGNFPGRFSGRQFSNSRSEMNVSTLELGDSALYLCASSLRWGETGELFFGEGSRLTVL.